The 19 T cell receptor beta chains below all came from one sample that was sequenced in a study of blood T cell repertoires in COVID-19. Data came from immunoSEQ multiplex PCR; TCRdb stores just in-frame clones and leaves some out. The repertoire includes nearly 300,000 clones, roughly 83% of them detected once, and more than 1.1% sits in the top ten. Specimen: peripheral blood. The receptors shown here come from a human donor with COVID-19, enrolled during active disease. The donor label of this sample is uncertain.

The chain carries TRBV7-3 and TRBJ1-1; no definite D call. The ends were cut back, 5 bases at V and 3 bases at J, with 19 bases in the middle. The CDR3 is 16 residues long. The germline gives CDR1 SGHTA, CDR2 FQGTGA. CDR3 sequence reads: CASSDQPGRADTEAFF. The CDR3 coding sequence is TGTGCCAGCAGCGATCAACCCGGGCGGGCTGACACTGAAGCTTTCTTT.

The genes are TRBV19 and TRBJ1-1; 7 nucleotides align to TRBD1. V lost 0 bases, J lost 6 bases, and 7 bases stayed unmatched. The CDR3 length is 15 residues. Germline assignment: CDR1 LNHDA and CDR2 SQIVND (reference sequence). The CDR3 sequence is CASSIEGTVKSEAFF. Here the CDR3 DNA reads TGTGCCAGTAGTATAGAAGGGACAGTCAAATCTGAAGCTTTCTTT.

CDR3 loop: CASSLAATSTDTQYF. In DNA, the CDR3 is TGTGCCAGCAGCTTGGCCGCAACTAGCACAGATACGCAGTATTTT. V and J are TRBV5-4 and TRBJ2-3; D gene unclear. Trimming left V 0 bases short and J 0 bases short, with 8 bases between. From germline, CDR1 is SGHNT and CDR2 YYREEE (reference sequence). The CDR3 covers 15 residues. The entire variable domain, with the rest obtained from reference TRBV5-4 and TRBJ2-3, is as follows: ETGVTQSPTHLIKTRGQQVTLRCSSQSGHNTVSWYQQALGQGPQFIFQYYREEENGRGNFPPRFSGLQFPNYSSELNVNALELDDSALYLCASSLAATSTDTQYFGPGTRLTVL.

There are a few counts of this clone. The chain is built from TRBV11-2 and TRBJ1-6; no clear D. Trimming shortened V by 8 bases and J by 7 bases, and 12 bases separated the two germline ends. This CDR3 contains 13 residues. The germline V gene has CDR1 SGHAT and CDR2 FQNNGV. CDR3 nucleotide sequence: TGTGCCAGCCACGATATCCGGAATTCACCCCTCCACTTT. This encodes CASHDIRNSPLHF.

J is TRBJ1-2 and V is TRBV7-8, with a tentative D call TRBD1 (5 bases). This CDR3 spans 16 amino acids. CDR1 is SGHVS, CDR2 FQNEAQ, per germline. V lost 3 bases, J lost 1 base, and 15 bases lay in between. Here the CDR3 reads CASSFSGGPNNYGYTF. Here the CDR3 DNA reads TGTGCCAGCAGCTTTTCCGGGGGTCCGAATAACTATGGCTACACCTTC.

The genes are TRBV2 and TRBJ2-1; the match to TRBD2 covers 7 bases. V trimming: 11 bases; J trimming: 4 bases; junction bases outside the gene matches: 8. The CDR3 contains 13 residues. The germline V gene encodes CDR1 SNHLY and CDR2 FYNNEI. This CDR3 is CAGRLAFYNEQFF. The CDR3 DNA reads as TGTGCCGGACGACTAGCCTTTTACAATGAGCAGTTCTTC.

The rearrangement uses TRBV28 and TRBJ1-2, with D possibly TRBD1 on 5 matching bases. The germline V gene encodes CDR1 MDHEN and CDR2 SYDVKM. CDR3 length: 15 residues. Trimming left V 7 bases short and J 6 bases short, with 21 bases between. CDR3: CASNPQGSRSHGYTF. The CDR3 DNA reads TGTGCCAGCAACCCCCAGGGCAGCAGGTCCCATGGCTACACCTTC.

On this clone itself: The sample holds other DNA sequences that translate to the same CDR3. This chain joins TRBV9 and TRBJ2-3; unclear D gene. The CDR3 contains 12 residues. CDR1 is SGDLS and CDR2 is YYNGEE in the germline V gene. The V end lost 4 bases, the J end lost 3 bases, and 6 bases lay between the germline ends. The CDR3 bases are TGTGCCAGCAGCCCCCGGACAGATACGCAGTATTTT. Protein sequence: CASSPRTDTQYF.

The V call is TRBV19, the J call TRBJ1-5, with 9 nucleotides matching TRBD1. Germline trimming cut 5 bases from V and 0 bases from J; bases unmatched to any gene: 8. CDR3 size: 17 residues. The germline V gene encodes CDR1 LNHDA and CDR2 SQIVND (reference sequence). The CDR3: CASSGPGQGGSNQPQHF. CDR3 nucleotide sequence: TGTGCCAGTAGTGGGCCGGGACAGGGTGGTAGCAATCAGCCCCAGCATTTT.

The chain couples TRBV7-9 to TRBJ1-5; D is unclear. The length of the CDR3 is 14 residues. The germline CDR1 and CDR2 sequences are SEHNR and FQNEAQ (reference sequence). V was pared by 0 bases and J by 11 bases, with 14 bases between. The CDR3 DNA follows: TGTGCCAGCAGCTTAGCGGGTCCTCCCGGGGCCCAGCATTTT. Its protein product is CASSLAGPPGAQHF.

This clone was counted between two and nine times. The chain joins TRBV7-3 to TRBJ2-4, with TRBD2 identical over 11 bases. V shed 1 base and J 10 bases; nucleotides not matched to a gene: 9. Germline CDR1 is SGHTA and CDR2 is FQGTGA. This CDR3 has 16 residues. CDR3 residues: CASSLSPSGRLGIQYF. DNA of the CDR3: TGTGCCAGCAGCTTAAGCCCTAGCGGGAGGCTTGGGATTCAGTACTTC.

This rearrangement joins TRBV4-1 to TRBJ1-1, with D possibly matching TRBD1 (5 bases). The germline V gene encodes CDR1 MGHRA and CDR2 YSYEKL. The V end was cut by 4 bases, the J end by 1 base, with 13 bases between. The CDR3 is 15 amino acids. This CDR3 reads CASSRQTHQNTEAFF. CDR3 nucleotides: TGCGCCAGCAGCCGACAGACACATCAGAACACTGAAGCTTTCTTT.

This sequence joins TRBV30 and TRBJ1-4; 7 positions match TRBD1. The CDR3 is 14 amino acids. The V gene's germline CDR1 is GTSNPN and CDR2 SVGIG (reference sequence). The junction had 4 bases not matched to a gene; V was cut back by 3 bases and J by 3 bases. CDR3 residues: CAWSRDRPNEKLFF. CDR3 DNA: TGTGCCTGGAGCCGGGACAGACCTAATGAAAAACTGTTTTTT.

This sequence joins TRBV10-1 and TRBJ2-5; D perhaps matches TRBD1 (5 bases). CDR3 size: 14 residues. V was pared by 2 bases and J by 5 bases, with 12 bases between. Germline V CDR1 and CDR2: WNHNN, SYGVQD (reference sequence). CDR3 DNA: TGCGCCAGCAGTGAGATTAGGGGATCGGAGACCCAGTACTTC. Translation gives CASSEIRGSETQYF.

As DNA, the CDR3 is TGCAGTGCGGGGACTACCACCGAGCAGTACTTC. This codes for CSAGTTTEQYF. The rearrangement uses TRBV20-1 and TRBJ2-7; 7 nucleotides align to TRBD2. The CDR3 totals 11 residues. Trimming took 6 bases from V and 6 from J; bases not matched to a gene: 5. Per the germline V gene, CDR1 is DFQATT and CDR2 is SNEGSKA (reference sequence).

The chain combines TRBV5-6 with TRBJ1-6, with D tentatively TRBD1 (6 bases). The germline V gene has CDR1 SGHDT and CDR2 YYEEEE. Trimming removed 2 bases at V and 5 bases at J, with 11 bases between. The CDR3 runs 15 residues. CDR3 in DNA: TGTGCCAGCAGCTTTTCAGCAGGGGATAATTCACCCCTCCACTTT. This codes for CASSFSAGDNSPLHF.

The chain has TRBV6-5 and TRBJ1-4; 7 bases fit TRBD1. CDR3 size: 13 residues. The V gene end was trimmed by 6 bases and the J gene end by 8 bases; junction bases not matched to a gene: 6. Germline V gene sequence: CDR1 MNHEY, CDR2 SVGAGI. CDR3 sequence: CASRPTGVEKLFF. In DNA, the CDR3 is TGTGCCAGCAGGCCTACAGGGGTGGAAAAACTGTTTTTT.

V gene TRBV9 combines with J gene TRBJ1-1, with D uncertain. Between the trimmed V and J ends, which lost 4 bases and 0 bases, there was a span of 7 bases. The CDR3 has 13 amino acids. Germline V gives CDR1 SGDLS, CDR2 YYNGEE. CDR3 in amino acids: CASSSRVNTEAFF. As DNA, the CDR3 is TGTGCCAGCAGCTCTCGAGTGAACACTGAAGCTTTCTTT. Filled out from reference TRBV9 and TRBJ1-1, the complete variable domain reads DSGVTQTPKHLITATGQRVTLRCSPRSGDLSVYWYQQSLDQGLQFLIQYYNGEERAKGNILERFSAQQFPDLHSELNLSSLELGDSALYFCASSSRVNTEAFFGQGTRLTVV.

V and J are TRBV5-1 and TRBJ2-5; TRBD2 matches 9 bases. V lost 3 bases to trimming and J lost 4 bases; unmatched junction nucleotides: 16. The CDR3 covers 18 residues. The germline V gene encodes CDR1 SGHRS and CDR2 YFSETQ. CDR3 residues: CASSSDGGRASYGETQYF. The DNA for the CDR3 is TGCGCCAGCAGCTCGGATGGCGGGAGGGCCTCTTACGGAGAGACCCAGTACTTC.